This T cell receptor beta chain is drawn from a study of blood T cells in healthy people across ages. The use of a sample-barcoded 5' primer and a J-beta primer mix characterized a second PCR of about 6 to 11 cycles. TCRdb reprocessed the 5' RACE reads with MiXCR, giving one entry per CDR3 protein. Among some 1.5 million distinct CDR3 sequences, about 28% were seen once, and the ten largest hold less than 9.5%. Germline CDR1 LGHDT, CDR2 YNNKEL (reference sequence). This CDR3 region has 16 residues. Sequencing was done on a sample of blood. This receptor was obtained from a woman younger than 45 in good health. The chain carries TRBV3-1 and TRBJ2-7; TRBD1 matches 8 bases. The J call may be incorrect, as the DNA end agrees better with TRBJ2-5. The CDR3 DNA follows: TGTGCCAGCAGCCAAGTGGCCAGGGGGCGCACAGAGACCCAGTACTTC. Protein: CASSQVARGRTETQYF.